Detailed here is one T cell receptor beta chain. The junction departs from germline at one end; a sequencing error may be responsible. 60 Vbeta and 13 Jbeta primers were used in PCR. Libraries were prepared by immunoSEQ multiplex PCR; TCRdb keeps only in-frame clonotypes and omits some of them. The sample holds approximately 150,000 clones, about four fifths seen once. The CDR3 runs to 14 residues. The germline V gene encodes CDR1 SNHLY and CDR2 FYNNEI. The data stem from a study of cytomegalovirus exposure and HLA in healthy donors. Input material: PBMCs. This TCR came from a man between 18 and 35 years old in good health and CMV-seropositive. The chain has TRBV2 and TRBJ2-7; D is perhaps TRBD2 (6 bases). The CDR3 DNA is TGTGCCAGTAGACCGGGAGATAGCTCCCACGAGCAGTACTTC. This gives the protein CASRPGDSSHEQYF.